The rows below give T cell receptor beta chains drawn from one sample of a study of post-analysis software for immune sequencing data. One entry per CDR3 protein, called by TCRdb with MiXCR from the PCR reads. The sample gives roughly 870,000 distinct CDR3 sequences, 53% of which show up once; under 6% is in the top ten. Sequences were obtained from blood. The source is a girl under 18 with multiple sclerosis. Each CDR3 is given with its conserved first and last residue. The order of the fields is clone size, V gene, D gene, J gene, CDR3 protein, CDR3 DNA. The D gene is left open where the match is weak. Some rows mark clone size as missing; the rest say once, few, many or name a class of expanded clone.

>.|TRBV11-2|.|TRBJ2-7
CASSLKGPESSYEQYF
TGTGCCAGCAGCTTAAAAGGCCCGGAATCCTCCTACGAGCAGTACTTC
>.|TRBV27|TRBD2|TRBJ2-7
CASSLAGGDGEQYF
TGTGCCAGCAGTTTAGCCGGGGGGGACGGGGAGCAGTACTTC
>.|TRBV12-3/TRBV12-4|TRBD1|TRBJ1-5
CASSLGRGTNQPQHF
TGTGCCAGCAGTTTGGGCAGGGGGACCAATCAGCCCCAGCATTTT
>few|TRBV27|.|TRBJ2-7
CASSFGGQGLSTYEQYF
TGTGCCAGCAGTTTCGGGGGACAAGGACTGAGTACCTACGAGCAGTACTTC
>.|TRBV7-2|.|TRBJ1-5
CASSLALRHGGSNQPQHF
TGTGCCAGCAGCTTAGCGCTGCGGCACGGGGGAAGCAATCAGCCCCAGCATTTT
>.|TRBV12-3/TRBV12-4|TRBD2|TRBJ2-5
CASRGLVETQYF
TGTGCCAGCAGAGGACTAGTAGAGACCCAGTACTTC
>.|TRBV7-2|TRBD1|TRBJ1-2
CASSLGGQTYGYTF
TGTGCCAGCAGCTTAGGGGGACAGACCTATGGCTACACCTTC
>.|TRBV3-1|.|TRBJ2-7
CASSQLSYEQYF
TGTGCCAGCAGCCAGTTATCCTACGAGCAGTACTTC
>.|TRBV5-5|TRBD1|TRBJ2-7
CASSSRDRGLYEQYF
TGTGCCAGCAGCTCCCGGGACAGGGGACTCTACGAGCAGTACTTC
>.|TRBV20-1|TRBD1|TRBJ2-7
CSARTGPPYEQYF
TGCAGTGCCAGGACAGGGCCCCCTTACGAGCAGTACTTC
>.|TRBV10-3|.|TRBJ1-4
CAISDGGTEKLFF
TGTGCCATCAGTGATGGCGGGACAGAAAAACTGTTTTTT
>few|TRBV20-1|.|TRBJ2-6
CSARDLRGIGNVLTF
TGCAGTGCTAGAGATCTTAGGGGGATAGGCAACGTCCTGACTTTC
>.|TRBV27|.|TRBJ2-2
CASSGAGELFF
TGTGCCAGCAGCGGGGCCGGGGAGCTGTTTTTT
>.|TRBV10-3|TRBD1|TRBJ2-7
CAIRGDRPDEQYF
TGTGCCATCAGGGGGGACAGACCTGATGAGCAGTACTTC
>.|TRBV7-2|TRBD2|TRBJ2-5
CASSLGLAGGSTETQYF
TGTGCCAGCAGCTTAGGACTAGCGGGGGGATCTACGGAGACCCAGTACTTC
>once|TRBV7-2|.|TRBJ2-7
CASSSDGDYEQYF
TGTGCCAGCAGCTCCGACGGGGACTACGAGCAGTACTTC
>.|TRBV29-1|TRBD2|TRBJ2-7
CSGSLAGGTYEQYF
TGCAGCGGATCACTAGCGGGAGGGACCTACGAGCAGTACTTC
>.|TRBV5-6|TRBD2|TRBJ2-5
CASSGTSGETQYF
TGTGCCAGCAGTGGGACTAGCGGGGAGACCCAGTACTTC
>.|TRBV20-1|.|TRBJ1-2
CSAARTAYYGYTF
TGCAGTGCTGCCCGGACCGCATACTATGGCTACACCTTC
>few|TRBV29-1|.|TRBJ2-1
CSLRAANEQFF
TGCAGCCTCCGGGCGGCGAATGAGCAGTTCTTC
>.|TRBV7-9|.|TRBJ2-1
CASSLAPRGPDEQFF
TGTGCCAGCAGCTTAGCCCCGCGGGGGCCTGATGAGCAGTTCTTC
>many|TRBV20-1|.|TRBJ2-5
CSAKGTRLRQYF
TGCAGTGCTAAGGGGACTCGCCTAAGGCAGTACTTC
>.|TRBV15|.|TRBJ1-6
CATSRDRSPLHF
TGTGCCACCAGCAGAGATAGGTCACCCCTCCACTTT
>.|TRBV7-6|TRBD2|TRBJ2-1
CASSLGVAGGGDEQFF
TGTGCCAGCAGCTTAGGGGTAGCGGGAGGTGGGGATGAGCAGTTCTTC
>once|TRBV29-1|.|TRBJ2-7
CSASGWGNEQYF
TGCAGCGCCAGCGGGTGGGGCAATGAGCAGTACTTC
>few|TRBV6-5|.|TRBJ2-3
CASRPKGRGNTDTQYF
TGTGCCAGCCGTCCCAAGGGCCGGGGGAACACAGATACGCAGTATTTT
>.|TRBV20-1|TRBD2|TRBJ2-7
CSARGAGGNASYEQYF
TGCAGTGCTAGAGGGGCGGGGGGGAACGCTTCCTACGAGCAGTACTTC
>few|TRBV5-1|TRBD1|TRBJ1-2
CASSLSPGQGDYGYTF
TGCGCCAGCAGCTTGTCGCCGGGACAGGGTGACTATGGCTACACCTTC
>.|TRBV6-5|.|TRBJ2-5
CASSYGGLGTQYF
TGTGCCAGCAGTTACGGGGGGCTGGGGACCCAGTACTTC
>.|TRBV20-1|.|TRBJ2-5
CSAEGASGSETQYF
TGCAGTGCGGAGGGGGCTAGCGGATCAGAGACCCAGTACTTC
>.|TRBV5-1|TRBD1|TRBJ2-2
CASSLGDRVLAGELFF
TGCGCCAGCAGCTTGGGGGACAGGGTCCTCGCCGGGGAGCTGTTTTTT
>few|TRBV6-5|TRBD2|TRBJ2-3
CASSYAGGEDTQYF
TGTGCCAGCAGTTACGCGGGAGGGGAAGATACGCAGTATTTT
>.|TRBV2|.|TRBJ1-5
CASSRNSDQPQHF
TGTGCCAGCAGTCGGAACAGTGATCAGCCCCAGCATTTT
>.|TRBV29-1|TRBD1|TRBJ1-4
CSVRTGGVEKLFF
TGCAGCGTGCGGACAGGGGGCGTTGAAAAACTGTTTTTT
>few|TRBV7-2|.|TRBJ1-5
CASSFGGPNQPQHF
TGTGCCAGCAGCTTCGGGGGCCCCAATCAGCCCCAGCATTTT
>.|TRBV29-1|.|TRBJ2-2
CSVLKGGNTGELFF
TGCAGCGTTTTAAAAGGGGGAAACACCGGGGAGCTGTTTTTT
>.|TRBV5-1|TRBD1|TRBJ2-6
CASSPRTGTLSGANVLTF
TGCGCCAGCAGCCCCCGGACAGGGACACTCTCTGGGGCCAACGTCCTGACTTTC
>many|TRBV14|.|TRBJ2-7
CASSQDGHFGGPSYEQYF
TGTGCCAGCAGCCAAGATGGCCACTTCGGAGGGCCCTCCTACGAGCAGTACTTC
>.|TRBV6-5|TRBD1|TRBJ1-2
CASSPDRRKGYTF
TGTGCCAGCAGTCCGGACAGGCGTAAAGGCTACACCTTC
>.|TRBV12-5|TRBD1|TRBJ2-7
CASGLVPRQGGGEQYF
TGTGCTAGTGGTTTGGTACCGCGACAGGGGGGAGGAGAGCAGTACTTC
>.|TRBV29-1|.|TRBJ2-3
CSVVLQGTDTQYF
TGCAGCGTTGTCTTACAGGGCACAGATACGCAGTATTTT
>.|TRBV20-1|TRBD1|TRBJ2-7
CSARRRQGSYEQYF
TGCAGTGCTAGAAGGAGACAGGGAAGCTACGAGCAGTACTTC
>.|TRBV20-1|.|TRBJ2-1
CSASNFGNEQFF
TGCAGTGCCTCCAACTTTGGCAATGAGCAGTTCTTC
>.|TRBV20-1|.|TRBJ2-3
CSAPDPTESTDTQYF
TGCAGTGCCCCCGACCCCACGGAGAGCACAGATACGCAGTATTTT
>.|TRBV11-2|TRBD2|TRBJ2-1
CASSLRGSGTSGGESQFF
TGTGCCAGCAGCTTAAGGGGGTCCGGGACTAGCGGGGGGGAGTCTCAGTTCTTC
>.|TRBV7-9|TRBD1|TRBJ2-7
CASSLFPEGGEKTYEQYF
TGTGCCAGCAGCCTCTTTCCGGAAGGGGGCGAAAAAACCTACGAGCAGTACTTC
>.|TRBV7-2|TRBD2|TRBJ2-4
CASSLLAGLAKNIQYF
TGTGCCAGCAGCTTACTAGCGGGTCTAGCCAAAAACATTCAGTACTTC
>few|TRBV29-1|TRBD1|TRBJ2-1
CSAPSQGARGEQFF
TGCAGCGCACCCTCCCAGGGGGCGCGGGGTGAGCAGTTCTTC
>few|TRBV2|.|TRBJ2-3
CASRAGITSTDTQYF
TGTGCCAGCAGAGCAGGGATTACTAGCACAGATACGCAGTATTTT
>few|TRBV29-1|TRBD2|TRBJ2-3
CSVSSTSGIVDTQYF
TGCAGCGTTAGCAGTACTAGCGGGATTGTAGATACGCAGTATTTT
>.|TRBV29-1|.|TRBJ1-2
CSVLPDSYGYTF
TGCAGCGTACTTCCGGACAGCTATGGCTACACCTTC
>few|TRBV7-3|.|TRBJ2-7
CASSSSRRSEQYF
TGTGCCAGCAGCTCCTCGAGGAGATCCGAGCAGTACTTC
>.|TRBV20-1|.|TRBJ1-2
CSAQPRERDYGYTF
TGCAGTGCCCAACCCCGGGAAAGGGACTATGGCTACACCTTC
>.|TRBV5-1|.|TRBJ1-5
CASSLEPGMRGQPQHF
TGCGCCAGCAGCTTGGAGCCGGGAATGCGGGGTCAGCCCCAGCATTTT
>.|TRBV29-1|.|TRBJ2-5
CSAAAGRETQYF
TGCAGCGCGGCGGCGGGTCGGGAGACCCAGTACTTC
>.|TRBV20-1|.|TRBJ2-1
CSAGVGHNEQFF
TGCAGTGCGGGGGTAGGTCACAATGAGCAGTTCTTC
>.|TRBV20-1|.|TRBJ2-5
CSAIGDEETQYF
TGCAGTGCTATCGGGGATGAAGAGACCCAGTACTTC
>.|TRBV6-6|TRBD1|TRBJ1-5
CASSRDLDRAHQPQHF
TGTGCCAGCAGTAGAGACCTTGACAGGGCCCATCAGCCCCAGCATTTT
>.|TRBV20-1|.|TRBJ2-5
CSAIAEETQYF
TGCAGTGCTATAGCGGAAGAGACCCAGTACTTC